A single sample gave rise to the 21 T cell receptor beta chains below, sequenced in a study of blood T cells in healthy people across ages. A J-beta primer mix and a sample-barcoded 5' primer were used in a second PCR of roughly 7 to 12 cycles. TCRdb fed the 5' RACE reads into MiXCR, producing one record per CDR3 protein. The sample shows about 570,000 distinct CDR3 sequences, roughly 29% of them seen only once. The sample taken for sequencing was blood. Source of these receptors: a woman in her seventies in good health.

The rearrangement links TRBV5-1 to TRBJ2-7; 9 nucleotides agree with TRBD1. The CDR3 spans 18 residues. Unmatched junction bases numbered 15, after V lost 4 bases and J lost 1 base. Looked up from germline, CDR1 is SGHRS and CDR2 is YFSETQ. This chain's CDR3 is CASSPETGGGRYSYEQYF. CDR3 bases: TGCGCCAGCAGCCCCGAGACAGGGGGTGGAAGATATTCCTACGAGCAGTACTTC.

Regarding this clonotype: The junction and the germline gene differ at one end; a read error may be behind it. The chain is built from TRBV20-1 and TRBJ2-7, with D perhaps TRBD1 (6 bases). Germline V gene lookup returns CDR1 DFQATT and CDR2 SNEGSKA (reference sequence). The CDR3 has 13 amino acids. The CDR3 coding sequence is TGCAGTGCTCGAGACAGGAGCGTTTACGAGCAGTACTTC. It is translated as CSARDRSVYEQYF.

This sequence joins TRBV7-2 and TRBJ2-7; D remains ambiguous. The length of the CDR3 is 14 residues. The V gene lost 5 bases and the J gene lost 7 bases, with 18 bases spanning the gap. Germline V lookup: CDR1 SGHTA, CDR2 FQGNSA. CDR3 region: CASSPPMVHSEQYF. The CDR3 DNA reads TGTGCCAGCAGCCCTCCTATGGTACACAGTGAGCAGTACTTC.

The chain combines TRBV5-6 with TRBJ2-5; D is ambiguous. The DNA end favors TRBJ2-7, so the J call may be wrong. The CDR3 consists of 18 residues. Per the germline V gene, CDR1 is SGHDT and CDR2 is YYEEEE. In nucleotides, the CDR3 is TGTGCCAGCAGCTTGGTAGGGCGGTTAGCACCTTTGCCCTACGAGCAGTACTTC. Its translation is CASSLVGRLAPLPYEQYF.

This clonotype has only a few counts. The gene calls are TRBV7-9 and TRBJ2-7, with D perhaps matching TRBD1 (6 bases). This CDR3 comprises 16 residues. Germline loops: CDR1 SEHNR, CDR2 FQNEAQ (reference sequence). Trimming cost V 7 bases and J 5 bases, with 24 bases left between them. CDR3 region: CASTRGQPFSPNEQYF. CDR3 coding DNA: TGTGCCAGCACCCGCGGACAGCCCTTTAGTCCCAACGAGCAGTACTTC.

This clonotype occurred a few times. V gene TRBV20-1 combines with J gene TRBJ2-1, with 8 bases identical to TRBD2. The CDR3 length is 16 residues. V dropped 1 base and J dropped 4; count of bases not matched to a gene: 9. CDR1 and CDR2 from the germline V gene are DFQATT and SNEGSKA (reference sequence). This CDR3 reads CSARGSGAGAYNEQFF. The CDR3 nucleotides read TGCAGTGCTAGAGGTAGCGGGGCGGGAGCTTACAATGAGCAGTTCTTC.

This chain connects TRBV7-2 to TRBJ1-2; TRBD1 might be the D (5 bases). V lost 1 base to trimming and J lost 3 bases, with 12 bases between them. Germline V gene lookup returns CDR1 SGHTA and CDR2 FQGNSA. The CDR3 totals 15 residues. The CDR3 spells CASSLGWGTYYGYTF. CDR3 nucleotide sequence: TGTGCCAGCAGCTTAGGGTGGGGCACGTACTATGGCTACACCTTC.

This clonotype was found a few times. J is TRBJ2-7 and V is TRBV20-1; 7 bases line up with TRBD2. V trimming: 5 bases; J trimming: 3 bases; junction bases outside the gene matches: 7. Per the germline V gene, CDR1 is DFQATT and CDR2 is SNEGSKA (reference sequence). The CDR3 runs 13 residues. This CDR3 is CSASGLGSYEQYF. CDR3 nucleotide sequence: TGCAGTGCTTCAGGACTAGGCAGCTACGAGCAGTACTTC.

In its sample, this clonotype was seen a few times. This chain joins TRBV7-9 and TRBJ1-4; D not resolved. V was cut by 3 bases and J by 5 bases, with 10 bases left in between. The CDR3 loop spans 14 amino acids. Germline assignment: CDR1 SEHNR and CDR2 FQNEAQ (reference sequence). The CDR3 is CASSFWTVNEKLFF. The DNA of the CDR3 is TGTGCCAGCAGCTTCTGGACGGTGAATGAAAAACTGTTTTTT. The full variable domain, completed using reference TRBV7-9 and TRBJ1-4, is DTGVSQNPRHKITKRGQNVTFRCDPISEHNRLYWYRQTLGQGPEFLTYFQNEAQLEKSRLLSDRFSAERPKGSFSTLEIQRTEQGDSAMYLCASSFWTVNEKLFFGSGTQLSVL.

This clonotype showed up just a few times. An end of the junction does not agree with germline; a read error may underlie this. V usage is TRBV7-2 and J usage is TRBJ2-6; D tentatively fits TRBD1 or TRBD2 (5 bases each). The germline V gene has CDR1 SGHTA and CDR2 FQGNSA. The CDR3 is 17 residues long. CDR3 loop: CASSLGGGSSGANALTF. For the CDR3, the DNA is TGTGCCAGCAGCTTAGGTGGGGGTAGCTCTGGGGCCAACGCCCTGACTTTC.

This chain uses TRBV6-6 with TRBJ1-1; D is unresolved. CDR1 MNHNY and CDR2 SVGAGI come from the germline V gene (reference sequence). Trimming took off 2 bases at V and 6 bases at J, with 16 bases between the two ends. There are 15 residues in the CDR3. This chain's CDR3 is CASSYNLIGIAEAFF. In DNA, the CDR3 is TGTGCCAGCAGTTACAATCTGATAGGGATCGCTGAAGCTTTCTTT.

This clonotype was seen ten or more times. This chain uses TRBV7-2 with TRBJ1-2; 9 bases map to TRBD1. Germline values: CDR1 SGHTA, CDR2 FQGNSA. V lost 7 bases, J lost 7 bases, and 13 bases stayed unmatched. The CDR3 is 15 residues long. The CDR3 region has the DNA TGTGCCAGCACCCCCACCGGGACAGGGAGTTCTGGCTACACCTTC. Amino acids: CASTPTGTGSSGYTF.

This clonotype has just a few counts. This chain connects TRBV28 to TRBJ1-3, with TRBD1 as a possible D gene (5 bases). Germline V gene sequence: CDR1 MDHEN, CDR2 SYDVKM. The CDR3 runs 16 residues. Trimming took off 2 bases at V and 6 bases at J, with 17 bases between the two ends. This chain's CDR3 is CASSLRWGSSVNTIYF. CDR3 nucleotides: TGTGCCAGCAGTTTACGGTGGGGGTCCTCGGTAAACACCATATATTTT.

This clonotype was counted between two and nine times. The V and J genes are TRBV20-1 and TRBJ2-3; perhaps TRBD1 as D (7 bases). The CDR3 totals 13 residues. Looked up from germline, CDR1 is DFQATT and CDR2 is SNEGSKA (reference sequence). Deletions cut 4 bases from V and 6 bases from J, with 14 bases between. The CDR3 region is CSATRRGPDTQYF. CDR3 bases: TGCAGTGCTACTCGGAGGGGGCCCGATACGCAGTATTTT.

This clonotype was seen once. The chain carries TRBV9 and TRBJ2-5, with 10 bases lining up with TRBD2. Near its end, the DNA agrees better with TRBJ2-1, so the J call may be wrong. Germline assignment: CDR1 SGDLS and CDR2 YYNGEE. This CDR3 has 17 amino acids. The CDR3: CASSVAPTSGVYNEQFF. CDR3 sequence (DNA): TGTGCCAGCAGCGTAGCCCCTACTAGCGGGGTATACAATGAGCAGTTCTTC.

The chain couples TRBV20-1 to TRBJ2-3; 9 positions match TRBD2. The CDR3 totals 16 residues. CDR1 is DFQATT and CDR2 is SNEGSKA in the germline V gene (reference sequence). J was trimmed by 3 bases and V by 6 bases; bases with no gene match: 13. The CDR3 region has the DNA TGCAGTGCGGATTTAGGGGCTAGCGGGGTAACAGATACGCAGTATTTT. This codes for CSADLGASGVTDTQYF.

Only a few counts were recorded for this clonotype. J is TRBJ2-2 and V is TRBV6-4, with TRBD1 as a possible D gene (6 bases). The CDR3 is 14 amino acids. Germline V gene lookup returns CDR1 MRHNA and CDR2 SNTAGT. With 4 bases removed from V and 8 bases from J, the gap between germline ends came to 14 bases. CDR3 amino acids: CASSGLGTTGELFF. For the CDR3, the DNA is TGTGCCAGCAGTGGCCTCGGGACAACGGGGGAGCTGTTTTTT.

The gene calls are TRBV20-1 and TRBJ2-5; 7 bases are shared with TRBD1. The last part of the DNA fits TRBJ2-1 better; the J call may be wrong. The CDR3 has 12 residues. The germline V gene has CDR1 DFQATT and CDR2 SNEGSKA (reference sequence). The CDR3 region is CSASTGVNEQFF. In nucleotides, the CDR3 is TGCAGTGCTTCCACAGGGGTCAATGAGCAGTTCTTC.

A few counts support this clonotype. The chain has TRBV5-1 and TRBJ2-2; 12 positions agree with TRBD2. The junction had 6 bases not matched to a gene; V was cut back by 4 bases and J by 2 bases. The germline CDR1 and CDR2 sequences are SGHRS and YFSETQ. This CDR3 is 17 amino acids long. The chain's CDR3 is CASSEGTSGLNTGELFF. CDR3 sequence (DNA): TGCGCCAGCAGCGAAGGGACTAGCGGGCTTAACACCGGGGAGCTGTTTTTT.

This clonotype was seen a handful of times. The chain combines TRBV7-2 with TRBJ2-3; D unresolved. V was clipped by 6 bases and J by 6 bases, with 16 bases between them. CDR1 and CDR2 from the germline V gene are SGHTA and FQGNSA. This CDR3 spans 14 amino acids. For the CDR3, the DNA is TGTGCCAGCAGTGTCACCAGCGCAGACGATACGCAGTATTTT. It codes for CASSVTSADDTQYF.

This clonotype was observed a handful of times. The V gene is TRBV6-5, the J gene TRBJ1-1; D is uncertain. The CDR3 extends over 13 amino acids. With 6 bases removed from V and 1 base from J, the gap between germline ends came to 9 bases. In germline, CDR1 is MNHEY, CDR2 SVGAGI. As DNA, the CDR3 is TGTGCCAGCAGGAAGCAGAAGAACACTGAAGCTTTCTTT. Residues: CASRKQKNTEAFF.